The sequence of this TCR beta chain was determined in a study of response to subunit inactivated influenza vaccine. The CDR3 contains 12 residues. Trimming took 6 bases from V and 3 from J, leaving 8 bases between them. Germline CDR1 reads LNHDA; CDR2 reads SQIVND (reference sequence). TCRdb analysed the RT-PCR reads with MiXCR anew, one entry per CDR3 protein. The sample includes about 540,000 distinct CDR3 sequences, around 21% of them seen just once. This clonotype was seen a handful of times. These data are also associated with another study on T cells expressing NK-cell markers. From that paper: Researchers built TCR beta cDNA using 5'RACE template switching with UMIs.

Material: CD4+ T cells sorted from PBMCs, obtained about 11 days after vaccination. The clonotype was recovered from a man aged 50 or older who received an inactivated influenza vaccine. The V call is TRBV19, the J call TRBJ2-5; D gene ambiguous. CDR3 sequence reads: CASRAGEETQYF. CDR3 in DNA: TGTGCCAGTAGGGCTGGCGAAGAGACCCAGTACTTC.